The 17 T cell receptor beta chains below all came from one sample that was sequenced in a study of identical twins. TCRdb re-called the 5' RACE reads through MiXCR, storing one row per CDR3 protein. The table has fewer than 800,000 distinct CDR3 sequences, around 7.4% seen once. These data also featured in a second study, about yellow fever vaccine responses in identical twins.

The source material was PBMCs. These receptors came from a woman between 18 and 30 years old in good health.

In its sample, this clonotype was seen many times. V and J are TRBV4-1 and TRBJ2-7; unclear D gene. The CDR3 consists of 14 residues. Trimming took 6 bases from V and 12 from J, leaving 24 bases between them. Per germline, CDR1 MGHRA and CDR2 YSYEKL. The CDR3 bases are TGCGCCAGCAGTCTAACGACGGACCCTAACCTAGTGTACTTC. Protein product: CASSLTTDPNLVYF.

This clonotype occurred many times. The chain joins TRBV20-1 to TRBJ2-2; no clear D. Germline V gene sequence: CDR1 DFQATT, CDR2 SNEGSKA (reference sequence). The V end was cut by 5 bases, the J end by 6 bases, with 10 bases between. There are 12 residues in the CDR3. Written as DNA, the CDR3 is TGCAGTGCTGGTGTGAAGGCCGGGGAGCTGTTTTTT. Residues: CSAGVKAGELFF.

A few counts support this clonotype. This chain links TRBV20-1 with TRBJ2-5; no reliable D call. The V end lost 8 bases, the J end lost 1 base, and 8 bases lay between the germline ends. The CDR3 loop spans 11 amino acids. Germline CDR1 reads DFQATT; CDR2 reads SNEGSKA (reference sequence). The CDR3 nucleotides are TGCAGTCCAGGATCCCAAGAGACCCAGTACTTC. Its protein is CSPGSQETQYF.

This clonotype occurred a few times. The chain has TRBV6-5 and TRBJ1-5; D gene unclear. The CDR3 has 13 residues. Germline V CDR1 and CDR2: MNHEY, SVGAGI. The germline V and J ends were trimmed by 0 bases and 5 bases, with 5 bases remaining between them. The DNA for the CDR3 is TGTGCCAGCAGTTACTCGAGCTATCAGCCCCAGCATTTT. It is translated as CASSYSSYQPQHF.

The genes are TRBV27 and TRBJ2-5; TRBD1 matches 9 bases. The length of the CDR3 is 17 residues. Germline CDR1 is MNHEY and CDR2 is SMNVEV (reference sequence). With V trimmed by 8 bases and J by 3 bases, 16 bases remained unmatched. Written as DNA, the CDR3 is TGTGCCAGCCCACGTCTGGACAGGGGAAACAAAGAAGAGACCCAGTACTTC. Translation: CASPRLDRGNKEETQYF.

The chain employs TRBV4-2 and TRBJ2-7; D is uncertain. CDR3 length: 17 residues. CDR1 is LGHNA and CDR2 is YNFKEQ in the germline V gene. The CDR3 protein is CAISPGPVCWSSYEQYV. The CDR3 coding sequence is TGTGCCATCAGCCCTGGTCCCGTCTGCTGGAGCTCCTACGAGCAGTACGTC.

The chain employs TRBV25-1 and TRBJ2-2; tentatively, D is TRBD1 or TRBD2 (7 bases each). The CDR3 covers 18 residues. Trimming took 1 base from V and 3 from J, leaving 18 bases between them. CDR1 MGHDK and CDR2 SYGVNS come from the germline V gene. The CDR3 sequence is CASSEFGRSGTDTGELFF. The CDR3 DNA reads TGTGCCAGCAGTGAATTTGGGAGAAGCGGGACAGACACCGGGGAGCTGTTTTTT.

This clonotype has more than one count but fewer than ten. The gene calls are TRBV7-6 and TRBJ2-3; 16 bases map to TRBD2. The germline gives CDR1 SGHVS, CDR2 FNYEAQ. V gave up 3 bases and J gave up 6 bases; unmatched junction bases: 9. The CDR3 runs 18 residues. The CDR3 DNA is TGTGCCAGCAGCTTTGGGACTAGCGGGGGGGCCTGGGGGGATACGCAGTATTTT. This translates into CASSFGTSGGAWGDTQYF.

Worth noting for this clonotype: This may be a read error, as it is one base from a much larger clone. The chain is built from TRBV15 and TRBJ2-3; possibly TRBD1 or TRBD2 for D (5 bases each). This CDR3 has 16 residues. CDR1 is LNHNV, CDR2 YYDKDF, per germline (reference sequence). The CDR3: CATSTGPINSTDTRYF. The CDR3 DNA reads TGTGCCACCAGCACGGGGCCTATCAATAGCACAGATACGCGGTATTTT.

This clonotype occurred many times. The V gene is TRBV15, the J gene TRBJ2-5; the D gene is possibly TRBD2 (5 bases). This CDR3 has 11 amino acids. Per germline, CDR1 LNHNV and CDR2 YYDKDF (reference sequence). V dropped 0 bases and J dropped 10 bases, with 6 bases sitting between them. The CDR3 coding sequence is TGTGCCACCAGCAGAGAGGGGAGCCAGTACTTC. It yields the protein CATSREGSQYF.

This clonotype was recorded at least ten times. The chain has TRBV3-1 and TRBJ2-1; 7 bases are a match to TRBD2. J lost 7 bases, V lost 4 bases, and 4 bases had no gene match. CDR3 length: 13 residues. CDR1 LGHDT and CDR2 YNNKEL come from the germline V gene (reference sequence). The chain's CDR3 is CASSPRETNEQFF. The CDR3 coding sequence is TGTGCCAGCAGCCCGCGGGAGACTAATGAGCAGTTCTTC.

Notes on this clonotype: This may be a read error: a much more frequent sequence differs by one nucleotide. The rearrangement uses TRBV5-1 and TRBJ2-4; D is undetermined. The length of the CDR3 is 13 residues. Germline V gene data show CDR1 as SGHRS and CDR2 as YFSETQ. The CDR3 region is CASSLGGENVQYF. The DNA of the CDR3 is TGCGCCAGCAGCTTGGGTGGCGAAAACGTTCAGTACTTC. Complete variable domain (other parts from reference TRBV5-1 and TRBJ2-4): KAGVTQTPRYLIKTRGQQVTLSCSPISGHRSVSWYQQTPGQGLQFLFEYFSETQRNKGNFPGRFSGRQFSNSRSEMNVSTLELGDSALYLCASSLGGENVQYFGAGTRLSVL.

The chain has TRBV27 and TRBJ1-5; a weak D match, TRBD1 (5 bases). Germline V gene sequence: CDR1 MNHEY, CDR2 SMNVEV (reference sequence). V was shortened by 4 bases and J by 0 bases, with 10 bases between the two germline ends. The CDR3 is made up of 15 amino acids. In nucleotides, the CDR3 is TGTGCCAGCAGTTCGGGGGGTTTTAGCAATCAGCCCCAGCATTTT. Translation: CASSSGGFSNQPQHF.

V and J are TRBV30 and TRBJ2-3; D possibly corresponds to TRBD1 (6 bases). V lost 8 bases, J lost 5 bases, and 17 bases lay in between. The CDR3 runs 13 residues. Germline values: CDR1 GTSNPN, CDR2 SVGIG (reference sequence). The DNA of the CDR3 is TGTGCCCCGAGGGGGTCCTCAGGAGATACGCAGTATTTT. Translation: CAPRGSSGDTQYF.

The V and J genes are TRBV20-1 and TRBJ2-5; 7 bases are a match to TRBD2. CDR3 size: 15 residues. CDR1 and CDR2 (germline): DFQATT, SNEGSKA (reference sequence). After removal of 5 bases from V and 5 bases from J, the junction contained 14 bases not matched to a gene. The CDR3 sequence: CSADLSREVDETQYF. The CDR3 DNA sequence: TGCAGTGCTGATCTCTCTCGGGAGGTTGACGAGACCCAGTACTTC.

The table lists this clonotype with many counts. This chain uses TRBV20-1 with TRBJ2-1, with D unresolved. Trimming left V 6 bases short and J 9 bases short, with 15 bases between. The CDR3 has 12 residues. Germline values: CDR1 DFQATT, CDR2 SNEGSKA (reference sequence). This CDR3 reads CSANTLGVEQFF. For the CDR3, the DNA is TGCAGTGCCAACACCCTAGGCGTTGAGCAGTTCTTC.

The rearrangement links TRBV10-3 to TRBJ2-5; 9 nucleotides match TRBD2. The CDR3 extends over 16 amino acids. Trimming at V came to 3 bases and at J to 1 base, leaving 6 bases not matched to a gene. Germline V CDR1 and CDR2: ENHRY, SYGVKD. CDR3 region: CAISDAERGVQETQYF. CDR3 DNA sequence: TGTGCCATCAGTGATGCGGAGCGGGGGGTCCAAGAGACCCAGTACTTC.